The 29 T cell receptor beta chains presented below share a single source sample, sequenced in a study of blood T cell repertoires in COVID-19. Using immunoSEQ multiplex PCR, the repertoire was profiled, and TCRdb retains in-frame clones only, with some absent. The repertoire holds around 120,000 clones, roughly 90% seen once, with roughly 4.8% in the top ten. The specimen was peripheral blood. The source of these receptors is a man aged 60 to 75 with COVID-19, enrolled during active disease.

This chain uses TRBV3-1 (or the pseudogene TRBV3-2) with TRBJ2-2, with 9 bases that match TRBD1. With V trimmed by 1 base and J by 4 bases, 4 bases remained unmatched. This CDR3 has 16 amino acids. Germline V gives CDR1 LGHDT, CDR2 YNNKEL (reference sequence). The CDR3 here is CASSQGGQGLTGELFF. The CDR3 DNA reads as TGTGCCAGCAGCCAAGGGGGACAGGGTCTCACCGGGGAGCTGTTTTTT.

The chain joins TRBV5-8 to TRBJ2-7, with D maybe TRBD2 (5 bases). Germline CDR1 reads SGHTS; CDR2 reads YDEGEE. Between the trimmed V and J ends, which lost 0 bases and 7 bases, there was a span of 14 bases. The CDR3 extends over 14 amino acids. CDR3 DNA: TGTGCCAGCAGCTTGGACGGAAACTCGGGGGAGCAGTACTTC. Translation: CASSLDGNSGEQYF.

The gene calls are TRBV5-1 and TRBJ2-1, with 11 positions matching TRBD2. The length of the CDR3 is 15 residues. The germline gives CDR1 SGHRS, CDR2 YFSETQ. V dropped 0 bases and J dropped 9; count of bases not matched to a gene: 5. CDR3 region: CASSLELAGATEQFF. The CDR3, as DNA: TGCGCCAGCAGCTTGGAACTAGCGGGAGCCACTGAGCAGTTCTTC.

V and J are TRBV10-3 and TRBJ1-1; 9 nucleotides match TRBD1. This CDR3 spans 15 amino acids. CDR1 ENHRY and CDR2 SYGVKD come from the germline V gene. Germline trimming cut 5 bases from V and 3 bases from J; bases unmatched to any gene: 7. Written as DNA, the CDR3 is TGTGCCATCAGTTCCCAGGGACAGGGAGACACTGAAGCTTTCTTT. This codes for CAISSQGQGDTEAFF.

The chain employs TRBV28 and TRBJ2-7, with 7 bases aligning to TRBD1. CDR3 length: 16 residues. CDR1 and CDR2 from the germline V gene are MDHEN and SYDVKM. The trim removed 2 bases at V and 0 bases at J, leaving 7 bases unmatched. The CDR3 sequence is CASSLEPDRSSYEQYF. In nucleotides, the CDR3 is TGTGCCAGCAGTTTAGAGCCGGACAGGTCCTCCTACGAGCAGTACTTC.

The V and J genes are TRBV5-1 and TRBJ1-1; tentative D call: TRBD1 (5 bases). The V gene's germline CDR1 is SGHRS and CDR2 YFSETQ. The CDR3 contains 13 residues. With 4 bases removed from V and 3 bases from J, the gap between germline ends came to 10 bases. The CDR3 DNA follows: TGCGCCAGCAGCGTCACAGGTTACACTGAAGCTTTCTTT. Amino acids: CASSVTGYTEAFF.

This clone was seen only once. CDR3 amino acids: CATSRLLQGAGTEAFF. The CDR3 DNA sequence: TGTGCCACCAGCAGATTACTTCAGGGGGCCGGCACTGAAGCTTTCTTT. The chain joins TRBV15 to TRBJ1-1; 8 positions agree with TRBD1. Germline CDR1 is LNHNV and CDR2 is YYDKDF (reference sequence). Trimming at V came to 2 bases and at J to 4 bases, leaving 9 bases not matched to a gene. The CDR3 has 16 residues.

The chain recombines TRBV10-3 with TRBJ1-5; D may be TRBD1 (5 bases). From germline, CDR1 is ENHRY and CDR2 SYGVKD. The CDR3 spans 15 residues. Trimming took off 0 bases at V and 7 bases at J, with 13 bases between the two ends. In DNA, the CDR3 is TGTGCCATCAGTGAGTCGGGCAGGGAAGGCCAGCCCCAGCATTTT. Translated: CAISESGREGQPQHF.

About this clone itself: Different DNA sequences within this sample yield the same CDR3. Written as DNA, the CDR3 is TGCAGCGTTGGACAGGGGAATGAGCAGTTCTTC. This translates into CSVGQGNEQFF. The chain recombines TRBV29-1 with TRBJ2-1, with 8 nucleotides matching TRBD1. Germline lookup yields CDR1 SQVTM and CDR2 ANQGSEA. V lost 4 bases and J lost 7; bases outside the gene matches: 0. CDR3 length: 11 residues.

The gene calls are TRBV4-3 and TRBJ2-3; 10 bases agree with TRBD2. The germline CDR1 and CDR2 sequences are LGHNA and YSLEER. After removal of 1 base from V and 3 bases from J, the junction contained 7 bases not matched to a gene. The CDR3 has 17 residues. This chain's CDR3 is CASSQGILAGVTDTQYF. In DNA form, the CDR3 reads TGCGCCAGCAGCCAAGGGATTCTAGCGGGAGTAACAGATACGCAGTATTTT.

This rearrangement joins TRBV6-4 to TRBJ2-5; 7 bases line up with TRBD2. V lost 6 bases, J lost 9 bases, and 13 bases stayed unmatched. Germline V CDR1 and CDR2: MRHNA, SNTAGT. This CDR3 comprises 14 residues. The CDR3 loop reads CASSSSFSGRAQYF. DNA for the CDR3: TGTGCCAGCAGCTCTAGCTTCTCAGGGAGGGCCCAGTACTTC.

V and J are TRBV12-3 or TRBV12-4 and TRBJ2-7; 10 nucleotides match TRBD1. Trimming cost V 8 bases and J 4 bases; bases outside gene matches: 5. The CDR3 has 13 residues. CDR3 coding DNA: TGTGCCAGCGGGCGGACAGGGGGGTACGAGCAGTACTTC. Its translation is CASGRTGGYEQYF.

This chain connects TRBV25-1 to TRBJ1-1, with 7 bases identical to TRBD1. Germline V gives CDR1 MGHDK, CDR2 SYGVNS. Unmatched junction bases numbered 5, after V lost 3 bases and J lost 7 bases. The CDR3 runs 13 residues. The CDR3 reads CASSDLDRDEAFF. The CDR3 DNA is TGTGCCAGCAGTGACTTAGACAGGGATGAAGCTTTCTTT. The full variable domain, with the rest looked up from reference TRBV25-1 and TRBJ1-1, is EADIYQTPRYLVIGTGKKITLECSQTMGHDKMYWYQQDPGMELHLIHYSYGVNSTEKGDLSSESTVSRIRTEHFPLTLESARPSHTSQYLCASSDLDRDEAFFGQGTRLTVV.

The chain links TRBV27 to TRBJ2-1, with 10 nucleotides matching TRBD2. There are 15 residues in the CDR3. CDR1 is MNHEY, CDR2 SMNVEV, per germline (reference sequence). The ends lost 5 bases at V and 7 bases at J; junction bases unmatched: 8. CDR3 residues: CASSHLAGVKNEQFF. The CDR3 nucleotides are TGTGCCAGCAGTCATCTAGCGGGAGTAAAAAATGAGCAGTTCTTC.

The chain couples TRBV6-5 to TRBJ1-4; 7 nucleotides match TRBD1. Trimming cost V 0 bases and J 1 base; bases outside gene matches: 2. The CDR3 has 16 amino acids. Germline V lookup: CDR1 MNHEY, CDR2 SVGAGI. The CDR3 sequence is CASSYSNRGTNEKLFF. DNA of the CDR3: TGTGCCAGCAGTTACTCGAACAGGGGAACTAATGAAAAACTGTTTTTT.

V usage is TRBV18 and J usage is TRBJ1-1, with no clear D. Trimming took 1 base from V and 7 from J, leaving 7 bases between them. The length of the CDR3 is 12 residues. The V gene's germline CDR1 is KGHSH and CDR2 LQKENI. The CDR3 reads CASSPQRFEAFF. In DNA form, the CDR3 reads TGTGCCAGCTCACCACAGCGTTTTGAAGCTTTCTTT. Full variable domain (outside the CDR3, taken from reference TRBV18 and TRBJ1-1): NAGVMQNPRHLVRRRGQEARLRCSPMKGHSHVYWYRQLPEEGLKFMVYLQKENIIDESGMPKERFSAEFPKEGPSILRIQQVVRGDSAAYFCASSPQRFEAFFGQGTRLTVV.

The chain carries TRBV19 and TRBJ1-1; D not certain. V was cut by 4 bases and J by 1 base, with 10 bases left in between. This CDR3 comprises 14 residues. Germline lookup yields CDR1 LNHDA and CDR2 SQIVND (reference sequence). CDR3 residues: CASSKLVANTEAFF. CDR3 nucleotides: TGTGCCAGTAGTAAGCTAGTTGCGAACACTGAAGCTTTCTTT.

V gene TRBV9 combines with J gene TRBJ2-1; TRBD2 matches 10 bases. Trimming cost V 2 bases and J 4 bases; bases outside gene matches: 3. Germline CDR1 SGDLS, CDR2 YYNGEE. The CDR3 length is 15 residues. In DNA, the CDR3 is TGTGCCAGCAGCGTCACTAGCGGGGATTACAATGAGCAGTTCTTC. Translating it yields CASSVTSGDYNEQFF.

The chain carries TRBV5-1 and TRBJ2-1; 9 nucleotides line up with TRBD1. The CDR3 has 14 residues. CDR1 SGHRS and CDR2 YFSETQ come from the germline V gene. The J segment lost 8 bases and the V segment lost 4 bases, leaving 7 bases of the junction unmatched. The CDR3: CASSLSTGGDEQFF. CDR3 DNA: TGCGCCAGCAGCCTATCCACAGGGGGCGATGAGCAGTTCTTC.

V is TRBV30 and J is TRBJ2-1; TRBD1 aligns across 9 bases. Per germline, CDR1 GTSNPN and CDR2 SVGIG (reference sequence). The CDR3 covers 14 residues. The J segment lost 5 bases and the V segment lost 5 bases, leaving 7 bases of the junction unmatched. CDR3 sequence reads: CAWGQGSMHNEQFF. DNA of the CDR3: TGTGCCTGGGGACAGGGGAGTATGCACAATGAGCAGTTCTTC.

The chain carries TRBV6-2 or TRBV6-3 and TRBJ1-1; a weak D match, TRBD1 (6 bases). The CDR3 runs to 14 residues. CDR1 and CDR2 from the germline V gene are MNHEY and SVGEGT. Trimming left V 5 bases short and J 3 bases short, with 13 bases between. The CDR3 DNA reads TGTGCCAGCAGTGCAGGGGACGGGGACACTGAAGCTTTCTTT. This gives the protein CASSAGDGDTEAFF.

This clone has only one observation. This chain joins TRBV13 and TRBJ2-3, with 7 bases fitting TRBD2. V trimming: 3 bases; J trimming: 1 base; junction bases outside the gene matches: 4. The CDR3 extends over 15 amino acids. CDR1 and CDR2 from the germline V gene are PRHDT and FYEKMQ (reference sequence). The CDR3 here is CASSLGLAGTDTQYF. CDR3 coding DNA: TGTGCCAGCAGCTTGGGGCTAGCGGGCACAGATACGCAGTATTTT.

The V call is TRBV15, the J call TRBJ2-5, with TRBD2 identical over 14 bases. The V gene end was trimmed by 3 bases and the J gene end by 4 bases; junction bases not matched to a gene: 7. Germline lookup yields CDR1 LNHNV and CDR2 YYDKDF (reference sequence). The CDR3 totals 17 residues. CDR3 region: CATSSPTGTSGRETQYF. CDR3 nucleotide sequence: TGTGCCACCAGCAGTCCTACTGGGACTAGCGGGAGAGAGACCCAGTACTTC.

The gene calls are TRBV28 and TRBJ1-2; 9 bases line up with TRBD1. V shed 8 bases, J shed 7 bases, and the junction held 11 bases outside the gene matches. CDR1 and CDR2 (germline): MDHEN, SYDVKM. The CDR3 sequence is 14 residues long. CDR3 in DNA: TGTGCCAGCTACCGGGACAGGGAATCTGGTGGCTACACCTTC. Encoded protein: CASYRDRESGGYTF.

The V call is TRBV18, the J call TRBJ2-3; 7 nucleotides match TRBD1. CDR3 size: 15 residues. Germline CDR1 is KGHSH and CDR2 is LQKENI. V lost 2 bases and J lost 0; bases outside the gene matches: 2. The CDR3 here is CASSPVTGSTDTQYF. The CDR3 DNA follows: TGTGCCAGCTCACCAGTGACAGGGAGCACAGATACGCAGTATTTT. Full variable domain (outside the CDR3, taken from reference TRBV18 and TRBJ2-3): NAGVMQNPRHLVRRRGQEARLRCSPMKGHSHVYWYRQLPEEGLKFMVYLQKENIIDESGMPKERFSAEFPKEGPSILRIQQVVRGDSAAYFCASSPVTGSTDTQYFGPGTRLTVL.

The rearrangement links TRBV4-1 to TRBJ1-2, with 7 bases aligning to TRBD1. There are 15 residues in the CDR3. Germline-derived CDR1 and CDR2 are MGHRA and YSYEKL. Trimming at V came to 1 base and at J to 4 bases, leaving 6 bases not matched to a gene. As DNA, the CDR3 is TGCGCCAGCAGCCAAGTTGGGACAGCCTTCTATGGCTACACCTTC. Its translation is CASSQVGTAFYGYTF.

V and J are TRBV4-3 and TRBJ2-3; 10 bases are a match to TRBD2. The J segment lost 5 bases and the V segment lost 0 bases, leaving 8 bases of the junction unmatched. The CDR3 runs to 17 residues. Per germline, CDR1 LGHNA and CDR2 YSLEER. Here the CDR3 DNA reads TGCGCCAGCAGCCAAGACGTCTCTAGCGGGAGAGAAGATACGCAGTATTTT. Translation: CASSQDVSSGREDTQYF.

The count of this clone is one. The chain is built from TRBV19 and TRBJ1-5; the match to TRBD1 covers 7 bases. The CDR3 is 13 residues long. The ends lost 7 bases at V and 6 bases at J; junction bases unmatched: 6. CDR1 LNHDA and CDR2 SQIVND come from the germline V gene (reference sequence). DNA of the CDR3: TGTGCCAGTACAACAGGGGTTGTTCAGCCCCAGCATTTT. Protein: CASTTGVVQPQHF.

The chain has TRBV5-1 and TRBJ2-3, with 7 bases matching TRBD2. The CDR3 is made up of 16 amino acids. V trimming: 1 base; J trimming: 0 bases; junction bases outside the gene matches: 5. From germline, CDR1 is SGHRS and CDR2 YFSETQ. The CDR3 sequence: CASSLNPSGSTDTQYF. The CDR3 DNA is TGCGCCAGCAGCTTGAATCCTAGCGGAAGCACAGATACGCAGTATTTT.